This entry describes one TCR beta chain. Its specificity is not known. The sample is drawn from a study of cytomegalovirus exposure and HLA in healthy donors. Amplification used 60 Vbeta primers and 13 Jbeta primers. Here immunoSEQ multiplex PCR was the method, and the copy in TCRdb shows in-frame clones only, minus some. The sample holds about 51,000 clones. V lost 5 bases to trimming and J lost 5 bases, with 17 bases between them. This CDR3 has 15 amino acids. Germline V lookup: CDR1 LGHNA, CDR2 YNFKEQ. Notes on the study in general: With high specificity and sensitivity, the classifier reportedly diagnosed cytomegalovirus status.

The clonotype was recovered from a female donor in good health and CMV-seronegative. Material for sequencing was PBMCs. This chain connects TRBV4-2 to TRBJ2-3; weak D call: TRBD2 (6 bases). CDR3: CASSNLGGVGDTQYF. The CDR3 region has the DNA TGTGCCAGCAGCAATCTGGGGGGAGTAGGAGATACGCAGTATTTT.